The 5 T cell receptor beta chains below were found in one sample sequenced in a study of shared clonotypes between healthy human individuals. The data were produced by immunoSEQ multiplex PCR, yet TCRdb's version contains in-frame clones alone and is incomplete. The table records 2 million to 2.5 million clones, about nine tenths of them present only once. Sequencing was carried out using naive CD4+ T cells from PBMCs. Regarding subset: CD45RA+ positively selected. The receptors here all came from a man between 18 and 35 years old in good health. Some clones in this sample may be carry-over from other donors' samples.

V gene TRBV28 combines with J gene TRBJ2-7; 7 nucleotides match TRBD1. Germline loops: CDR1 MDHEN, CDR2 SYDVKM. The CDR3 is 16 amino acids. With V trimmed by 3 bases and J by 2 bases, 10 bases remained unmatched. CDR3 residues: CASSFSYADRTYEQYF. The CDR3 nucleotides are TGTGCCAGCAGTTTTAGTTACGCGGACAGGACCTACGAGCAGTACTTC.

This clone was counted only a few times. At one boundary the junction diverges from the germline segment, which might be a read error. The gene calls are TRBV20-1 and TRBJ1-1; D not resolved. CDR1 is DFQATT and CDR2 is SNEGSKA in the germline V gene (reference sequence). The CDR3 totals 11 residues. DNA of the CDR3: TGCAGTGCTAGAGTTCAGGACCTGACGCACTTT. The encoded protein is CSARVQDLTHF.

The chain recombines TRBV5-1 with TRBJ1-1; D unclear. The CDR3 has 15 amino acids. CDR1 and CDR2 from the germline V gene are SGHRS and YFSETQ. Trimming cost V 0 bases and J 0 bases, with 9 bases left between them. CDR3 DNA sequence: TGCGCCAGCAGCTTGGTTGCAAACTTGAACACTGAAGCTTTCTTT. Its protein is CASSLVANLNTEAFF.

The chain uses TRBV5-1 and TRBJ2-7, with 10 bases aligning to TRBD1. Germline CDR1 reads SGHRS; CDR2 reads YFSETQ. Unmatched junction bases numbered 3, after V lost 0 bases and J lost 0 bases. The CDR3 loop spans 16 amino acids. CDR3 sequence (DNA): TGCGCCAGCAGCTTGGCGGGACAGGGGAGCTCCTACGAGCAGTACTTC. Amino acids: CASSLAGQGSSYEQYF.

The chain uses TRBV4-2 and TRBJ2-3; TRBD2 is a possible D gene (6 bases). The CDR3 totals 13 residues. V gave up 1 base and J gave up 4 bases, with 6 bases separating them. The germline CDR1 and CDR2 sequences are LGHNA and YNFKEQ. CDR3 sequence reads: CASSQAGADTQYF. The DNA of the CDR3 is TGTGCCAGCAGCCAAGCGGGGGCAGATACGCAGTATTTT.